This entry lists 28 T cell receptor beta chains sequenced from one sample in a study of response to subunit inactivated influenza vaccine. TCRdb re-analysed the RT-PCR reads in MiXCR, keeping a single row per CDR3 protein. Among 630,000 or so distinct CDR3 sequences listed, approximately 14% were seen once. The sample here was PBMCs from blood, taken approximately 13 days after vaccination. The receptors stem from a man aged 45-60 years who received an inactivated influenza vaccine.

This chain uses TRBV28 with TRBJ1-1, with D maybe TRBD1 (6 bases). Germline loops: CDR1 MDHEN, CDR2 SYDVKM. V lost 5 bases and J 0 bases, leaving 19 bases between the germline ends. This CDR3 contains 17 residues. In nucleotides, the CDR3 is TGTGCCAGCAGTGGAGGGGGGAGCCGGACGATGAACACTGAAGCTTTCTTT. It is translated as CASSGGGSRTMNTEAFF.

The CDR3 sequence: CASSVGGWTDTQYF. The DNA for the CDR3 is TGTGCCAGCAGCGTGGGGGGATGGACAGATACGCAGTATTTT. The chain recombines TRBV9 with TRBJ2-3; D possibly corresponds to TRBD2 (6 bases). Germline CDR1 is SGDLS and CDR2 is YYNGEE. The CDR3 is 14 amino acids. Trimming cost V 2 bases and J 3 bases, with 10 bases left between them.

The table lists this clonotype with a few counts. The V and J genes are TRBV20-1 and TRBJ1-5, with a possible D match to TRBD1 (6 bases). The ends were cut back, 3 bases at V and 4 bases at J, with 10 bases in the middle. Germline-derived CDR1 and CDR2 are DFQATT and SNEGSKA (reference sequence). CDR3 length: 13 amino acids. The CDR3 spells CSARNQGNQPQHF. CDR3 bases: TGCAGTGCTAGGAATCAGGGGAATCAGCCCCAGCATTTT.

The chain combines TRBV5-1 with TRBJ1-2, with D uncertain. Germline CDR1 and CDR2: SGHRS and YFSETQ. CDR3 length: 14 amino acids. V lost 0 bases and J 4 bases, leaving 10 bases between the germline ends. DNA of the CDR3: TGCGCCAGCAGCTTGGGGACCCTAGGCTATGGCTACACCTTC. Residues: CASSLGTLGYGYTF.

The V gene is TRBV7-3, the J gene TRBJ2-7, with D possibly TRBD2 on 5 matching bases. V was trimmed by 5 bases and J by 4 bases, leaving 12 bases between them. The CDR3 sequence is 13 residues long. CDR1 and CDR2 (germline): SGHTA, FQGTGA. The CDR3: CASSVDRGYEQYF. CDR3 bases: TGTGCCAGCAGCGTCGACCGGGGTTACGAGCAGTACTTC.

This clonotype appeared a few times. J is TRBJ2-3 and V is TRBV24-1; 15 bases fit TRBD2. The germline CDR1 and CDR2 sequences are KGHDR and SFDVKD. The J segment lost 5 bases and the V segment lost 1 base, leaving 9 bases of the junction unmatched. This CDR3 region has 19 residues. The CDR3 region is CATSDFGQGLAGGKDTQYF. The CDR3 DNA is TGTGCCACCAGTGATTTCGGACAAGGACTAGCGGGAGGGAAAGATACGCAGTATTTT.

This clonotype was picked up a small number of times. The chain employs TRBV21-1 and TRBJ2-7; TRBD1 is taken as the D call from the table, unchecked against the DNA. TRBV21-1 is a pseudogene segment. The CDR3 covers 14 residues. The CDR3 region has the DNA TGTGCCAGCAGCAAAGTTTACAGGGGTTACGAGCAGTACTTC. Its protein is CASSKVYRGYEQYF.

This clonotype has only a few counts. The CDR3 loop is CASSRIFYNEQFF. The CDR3 nucleotides are TGTGCCAGCAGTCGGATCTTCTACAATGAGCAGTTCTTC. The chain combines TRBV12-3 or TRBV12-4 with TRBJ2-1, with unresolved D. The CDR3 length is 13 residues. The V and J ends lost 5 bases and 3 bases respectively, with 8 bases between them.

Only a few counts were recorded for this clonotype. The rearrangement links TRBV5-6 to TRBJ1-2; perhaps TRBD1 as D (6 bases). The CDR3 is made up of 13 amino acids. In germline, CDR1 is SGHDT, CDR2 YYEEEE. Trimming shortened V by 3 bases and J by 5 bases, and 11 bases separated the two germline ends. The CDR3 sequence is CASSSVGGYGYTF. In DNA, the CDR3 is TGTGCCAGCAGCTCCGTAGGGGGATATGGCTACACCTTC.

The chain combines TRBV7-2 with TRBJ2-2; unclear D gene. The CDR3 extends over 14 amino acids. The germline V gene encodes CDR1 SGHTA and CDR2 FQGNSA. The ends were cut back, 1 base at V and 5 bases at J, with 8 bases in the middle. The CDR3 reads CASSLVRETGELFF. Here the CDR3 DNA reads TGTGCCAGCAGCTTAGTGCGTGAAACCGGGGAGCTGTTTTTT.

This clonotype appeared many times. The chain combines TRBV7-8 with TRBJ1-1; 7 bases agree with TRBD1. Germline CDR1 is SGHVS and CDR2 is FQNEAQ. The V and J ends lost 5 bases and 4 bases, in that order; junction bases with no gene match: 10. The CDR3 is made up of 15 amino acids. CDR3 loop: CASSRVYSGGTEAFF. The DNA of the CDR3 is TGTGCCAGCAGCCGCGTCTATTCAGGGGGCACTGAAGCTTTCTTT.

This clonotype was recorded a few times. J is TRBJ2-3 and V is TRBV5-1; D gene ambiguous. CDR3 size: 14 residues. The V end was cut by 0 bases, the J end by 2 bases, with 7 bases between. Germline V gives CDR1 SGHRS, CDR2 YFSETQ. The CDR3 nucleotides read TGCGCCAGCAGCTTGGAAGGTAACACAGATACGCAGTATTTT. Encoded protein: CASSLEGNTDTQYF.

A remark on this clonotype: Relative to the germline gene, one junction end is altered; a read error may explain this. The J gene is TRBJ2-7, the V gene TRBV20-1; the D is unclear. This CDR3 has 14 residues. From germline, CDR1 is DFQATT and CDR2 SNEGSKA (reference sequence). The CDR3 loop is CSARDLRFSNEQYF. CDR3 sequence (DNA): TGCAGTGCTAGAGATCTCCGGTTCTCCAACGAGCAGTACTTC.

The rearrangement links TRBV6-1 to TRBJ2-2; TRBD1 is a possible D gene (8 bases). This CDR3 comprises 14 residues. Trimming removed 6 bases at V and 7 bases at J, with 15 bases between. Germline V gene lookup returns CDR1 MNHNS and CDR2 SASEGT. The CDR3 loop is CASRSTGGVGELFF. The CDR3 nucleotides read TGTGCCAGCAGATCTACAGGGGGGGTCGGGGAGCTGTTTTTT.

In its sample, this clonotype was seen a few times. J is TRBJ2-1 and V is TRBV7-2; a weak D match, TRBD2 (5 bases). There are 16 residues in the CDR3. Germline lookup yields CDR1 SGHTA and CDR2 FQGNSA. Trimming took off 5 bases at V and 8 bases at J, with 22 bases between the two ends. The CDR3: CASSPSVRGMGYEQFF. CDR3 bases: TGTGCCAGCAGCCCCTCCGTACGGGGTATGGGATATGAGCAGTTCTTC.

This clonotype turned up a few times. This chain connects TRBV5-6 to TRBJ2-1, with 8 nucleotides matching TRBD2. The V gene end was trimmed by 5 bases and the J gene end by 6 bases; junction bases not matched to a gene: 7. The CDR3 is made up of 14 amino acids. Germline lookup yields CDR1 SGHDT and CDR2 YYEEEE. Here the CDR3 DNA reads TGTGCCAGCAGTATACTAGCGGCGTTCAATGAGCAGTTCTTC. The encoded protein is CASSILAAFNEQFF. Looking up the rest from reference TRBV5-6 and TRBJ2-1 gives the full variable domain: DAGVTQSPTHLIKTRGQQVTLRCSPKSGHDTVSWYQQALGQGPQFIFQYYEEEERQRGNFPDRFSGHQFPNYSSELNVNALLLGDSALYLCASSILAAFNEQFFGPGTRLTVL.

There are a few counts of this clonotype. The gene calls are TRBV12-3 or TRBV12-4 and TRBJ2-5, with TRBD2 matching 11 bases. V trimming: 5 bases; J trimming: 1 base; junction bases outside the gene matches: 6. CDR3 length equals 16 residues. The CDR3 DNA follows: TGTGCCAGCAGTAAGGGACTAGCGGTCCTCCAAGAGACCCAGTACTTC. Protein sequence: CASSKGLAVLQETQYF.

This clonotype was detected only a few times. CDR3 sequence: CASSFQDGEQFF. The DNA of the CDR3 is TGTGCCAGCAGCTTCCAGGACGGCGAGCAGTTCTTC. This chain joins TRBV7-9 and TRBJ2-1, with D unclear. This CDR3 spans 12 amino acids. Germline CDR1 SEHNR, CDR2 FQNEAQ (reference sequence). V lost 3 bases, J lost 10 bases, and 10 bases lay in between. Filled out from reference TRBV7-9 and TRBJ2-1, the complete variable domain reads DTGVSQNPRHKITKRGQNVTFRCDPISEHNRLYWYRQTLGQGPEFLTYFQNEAQLEKSRLLSDRFSAERPKGSFSTLEIQRTEQGDSAMYLCASSFQDGEQFFGPGTRLTVL.

The chain uses TRBV18 and TRBJ2-7; weak D call: TRBD1 (6 bases). The CDR3 is 17 amino acids. Per germline, CDR1 KGHSH and CDR2 LQKENI. The V and J ends lost 1 base and 1 base respectively, with 17 bases between them. CDR3 sequence reads: CASSPQGVGARSYEQYF. CDR3 DNA sequence: TGTGCCAGCTCACCACAGGGAGTGGGGGCGCGGTCCTACGAGCAGTACTTC.

This clonotype has a handful of counts. The chain couples TRBV20-1 to TRBJ1-1; D perhaps matches TRBD1 (5 bases). CDR3 length equals 14 residues. Trimming removed 3 bases at V and 8 bases at J, with 19 bases between. Looked up from germline, CDR1 is DFQATT and CDR2 is SNEGSKA (reference sequence). CDR3 coding DNA: TGCAGTGCTAGTAAAGACAGTCTTGGATACGAAGCTTTCTTT. It encodes CSASKDSLGYEAFF.

There are many counts of this clonotype. The chain combines TRBV7-8 with TRBJ2-1; TRBD2 might be the D (6 bases). The V gene lost 2 bases and the J gene lost 0 bases, with 11 bases spanning the gap. The CDR3 is made up of 16 amino acids. CDR1 is SGHVS, CDR2 FQNEAQ, per germline. CDR3 in amino acids: CASSLRRASSYNEQFF. CDR3 nucleotides: TGTGCCAGCAGCTTAAGGAGGGCTAGCTCCTACAATGAGCAGTTCTTC.

This clonotype was observed many times. J is TRBJ2-1 and V is TRBV20-1; TRBD1 matches at 9 bases. The ends lost 0 bases at V and 5 bases at J; junction bases unmatched: 5. Germline CDR1 reads DFQATT; CDR2 reads SNEGSKA (reference sequence). There are 15 residues in the CDR3. The DNA of the CDR3 is TGCAGTGCTAGAGATGGAGGGACAGGGAACAATGAGCAGTTCTTC. It yields the protein CSARDGGTGNNEQFF.

This clonotype came up a few times. The chain couples TRBV7-2 to TRBJ2-7; 9 bases map to TRBD1. V gave up 5 bases and J gave up 4 bases; unmatched junction bases: 9. Germline V gene sequence: CDR1 SGHTA, CDR2 FQGNSA. The CDR3 covers 15 residues. The CDR3, as DNA: TGTGCCAGCAGCCAGGGACAGGGTACTTTGTACGAGCAGTACTTC. Translation: CASSQGQGTLYEQYF.

This chain joins TRBV7-2 and TRBJ2-4; perhaps TRBD2 as D (5 bases). The CDR3 spans 12 residues. Germline V CDR1 and CDR2: SGHTA, FQGNSA. The V end lost 5 bases, the J end lost 6 bases, and 8 bases lay between the germline ends. CDR3 coding DNA: TGTGCCAGCAGCGCGGGTCTAAACATTCAGTACTTC. Amino acid sequence: CASSAGLNIQYF.

V usage is TRBV7-2 and J usage is TRBJ2-7; D possibly corresponds to TRBD2 (5 bases). The CDR3 length is 17 residues. V gave up 0 bases and J gave up 2 bases, with 17 bases separating them. Looked up from germline, CDR1 is SGHTA and CDR2 is FQGNSA. The DNA of the CDR3 is TGTGCCAGCAGCTTAGCGTTACTAGGGTACGCGGCCTACGAGCAGTACTTC. This sequence encodes CASSLALLGYAAYEQYF.

This clonotype was seen a handful of times. The chain uses TRBV4-2 and TRBJ2-7; unclear D gene. The germline CDR1 and CDR2 sequences are LGHNA and YNFKEQ. CDR3 size: 13 residues. Trimming left V 0 bases short and J 2 bases short, with 5 bases between. The DNA for the CDR3 is TGTGCCAGCAGCCAAGAGCTCCCCTACGAGCAGTACTTC. Translation gives CASSQELPYEQYF.

This clonotype occurred a few times. The gene calls are TRBV12-3 or TRBV12-4 and TRBJ1-3; the match to TRBD1 covers 11 bases. CDR3 size: 15 residues. V was clipped by 3 bases and J by 3 bases; unmatched bases: 1. The CDR3: CASSLGQGVGNTIYF. CDR3 nucleotide sequence: TGTGCCAGCAGTTTGGGACAGGGGGTTGGAAACACCATATATTTT.

Remarks on this clonotype: At one end, the junction sequence differs from germline, possibly due to a read error. V is TRBV5-1 and J is TRBJ1-4; D unresolved. Germline-derived CDR1 and CDR2 are SGHRS and YFSETQ. There are 12 residues in the CDR3. CDR3 protein: CASSLDGSAPVF. The CDR3 DNA sequence: TGCGCCAGCAGCTTGGATGGGTCTGCCCCCGTTTTT.